This T cell receptor beta chain appears in the sequencing data of a study of T-cell memory formation after mild COVID-19. Study conclusions and caveats: Certain responding clones were present in pre-infection memory, suggesting participation of cross-reactive memory.

CDR1 is MNHEY and CDR2 is SMNVEV in the germline V gene (reference sequence). Trimming removed 7 bases at V and 1 base at J, with 13 bases between. The CDR3 extends over 14 amino acids. In TCRdb, the 5' RACE reads were re-called with MiXCR into one record per CDR3 protein. The sample includes 470,000 or so distinct CDR3 sequences, approximately 19% seen only once; the top ten take roughly 21%. This clonotype was observed many times. What it binds is not known. The chain links TRBV27 to TRBJ1-1; D call uncertain. This sequence was found in a man aged 18 to 29 who had mild COVID-19 (a few samples of this study predate the infection). Cell type and time point are not known. Source material: PBMCs or a T cell subset sorted from them (not recorded which). The CDR3 sequence is CASTLTSANTEAFF. Written as DNA, the CDR3 is TGTGCCAGCACCCTGACGAGTGCGAACACTGAAGCTTTCTTT.